The present entry profiles one TCR beta chain with its context. This clonotype was seen many times. The target of this receptor is not known. No much larger clone is present one base from it, and per-base qualities are unavailable. Genomic DNA served as template for TCR beta VDJ combination and CDR3 sequence profiling. TCR repertoire sequencing was run on an Illumina HiSeq 2000. The authors' pipeline ran thus. Repertoires were assessed using TRBV/TRBJ rearrangement plots, CDR3 size and DJ length profiles, and Simpson's diversity index. The immunodominant clone was defined as the most abundant DNA sequence in deep sequencing data. CDR3 amino acid sequences were checked for sharing between subjects and were compared against published repertoires and the VDJdb database. The public reads were quality trimmed at Q25 with fastp and then assembled into clones with MiXCR by TCRdb, keeping productive beta chains. A single entry per CDR3 protein holds the most common genes and DNA from its merged rows. The authors' filters were not applied to this entry. This sample is represented by a few hundred thousand distinct CDR3 sequences; approximately 57% of them were singletons. Roughly 1.3% of the sample rests with the top ten.

The patients picked for sequencing were ones in whom flow cytometry had shown an expansion of CD8+CD57+ cells. Severe acquired aplastic anemia was diagnosed in all patients according to International Study of Aplastic Anemia and Agranulocytosis and Camitta criteria. No therapy had been received by the patients at the time of blood sampling. In the study, sorted CD4+ and CD8+ blood T cells from patients with severe aplastic anemia and from healthy subjects underwent deep sequencing of TCR repertoires. Patients were enrolled under clinicaltrials.gov protocols 00001620, 01623167, 00001397, 00071045, 00081523 and 00961064 in the USA. Ficoll-Paque density gradient centrifugation was used to isolate peripheral blood mononuclear cells. Before DNA extraction, CD4+ and CD8+ T cells were sorted by FACS or by magnetic beads. The CDR3 runs 14 amino acids, cysteine and phenylalanine included. Only the CDR3 DNA is retained, 42 bases long and in frame from the first base. The germline V gene specifies SGHRS as CDR1 and YFSETQ as CDR2. V sheds 3 bases and J sheds 0 bases, leaving 7 bases between their ends.

This entry is derived from a study of CD8+CD57+ T cells in acquired aplastic anemia (dated 2018 in TCRdb). Context from the whole study: Extracted DNA from sorted CD4+ and CD8+ cells averaged 3.2 ug, ranging from roughly 0.17 to 27.4 ug. CD8+CD57+ expansion was defined as frequency above the mean frequency observed in healthy subjects.

Broader findings and caveats from the paper: Around 31 CD8+ CDR3 sequences were shared between patients and controls but appeared highly expressed in patients and within their immunodominant clones. Patients and healthy controls showed no significant difference in CD8+ Simpson's diversity (P=0.060).

Rearrangement joined TRBV5-1 to TRBJ1-3; too little of a D gene remains to name it. The source of this sequence is a human donor with aplastic anemia. The material sequenced was sorted CD4+, CD8+, or CD8+CD57+ T cells (not recorded which) from PBMCs. The CDR3 protein sequence reads: CASSSGNSGNTIYF. In nucleotides, the sequence is TGCGCCAGCAGCTCCGGCAACTCTGGAAACACCATATATTTT.